Below, 17 T cell receptor beta chains from the same sample are listed, as sequenced in a study of T cell repertoires in cytomegalovirus infection. TCRdb independently ran MiXCR on the reads; one entry per CDR3 protein. The table lists 700,000 to 850,000 distinct CDR3 sequences, approximately 29% of them singletons. Antigens for these TCRs are unknown. The input for sequencing was cultured CD8+ T cells from PBMCs, taken from culture after CMV antigen stimulation. All receptors come from a human donor in good health (CMV status not recorded). Some clones in this sample may be carry-over from other donors' samples.

Turning to this clonotype: Mismatch with germline at one junction end may stem from a read error. The CDR3, as DNA: TGTGTCAGCAGCATCACAGATACGCAGTATTTT. It translates to CVSSITDTQYF. The chain uses TRBV5-4 and TRBJ2-3; unclear D gene. Germline V gives CDR1 SGHNT, CDR2 YYREEE (reference sequence). CDR3 length equals 11 residues.

This clonotype has more than one count but fewer than ten. The rearrangement joins TRBV5-6 to TRBJ1-1; 9 nucleotides match TRBD1. Germline values: CDR1 SGHDT, CDR2 YYEEEE. The V segment lost 6 bases and the J segment 0 bases; nucleotides outside the gene matches: 9. The CDR3 extends over 16 amino acids. The DNA for the CDR3 is TGTGCCAGCACCGGGACAGGGAGGGCCATGAACACTGAAGCTTTCTTT. Translation gives CASTGTGRAMNTEAFF.

V is TRBV27 and J is TRBJ1-1, with no clear D. V was trimmed by 8 bases and J by 4 bases, leaving 11 bases between them. From germline, CDR1 is MNHEY and CDR2 SMNVEV (reference sequence). The CDR3 length is 12 residues. CDR3 loop: CASVRGVTEAFF. Here the CDR3 DNA reads TGTGCCAGCGTCCGGGGAGTCACTGAAGCTTTCTTT.

The V and J genes are TRBV5-6 and TRBJ2-7, with D perhaps TRBD1 (6 bases). Germline values: CDR1 SGHDT, CDR2 YYEEEE. This CDR3 contains 15 residues. Here the CDR3 DNA reads TGTGCCAACAGCTTGACCGCAGGGGTCGCCTACGAGCAGTACGTC. Translation: CANSLTAGVAYEQYV.

The chain has TRBV19 and TRBJ2-2; no definite D call. Germline lookup yields CDR1 LNHDA and CDR2 SQIVND (reference sequence). The V end lost 7 bases, the J end lost 1 base, and 13 bases lay between the germline ends. The CDR3 covers 15 residues. The CDR3 DNA reads as TGTGCCAGTATGGGTTTCATACGGAACACCGGGGAGCTGTTTTTT. Translation gives CASMGFIRNTGELFF.

The chain joins TRBV6-6 to TRBJ2-1, with 15 bases matching TRBD2. Per germline, CDR1 MNHNY and CDR2 SVGAGI (reference sequence). The CDR3 runs to 20 residues. The junction had 13 bases not matched to a gene; V was cut back by 7 bases and J by 0 bases. The CDR3 protein is CASMVSGTSGGPRSYNEQFF. The CDR3 region has the DNA TGTGCCAGCATGGTTTCCGGGACTAGCGGGGGGCCCCGCTCCTACAATGAGCAGTTCTTC.

The V gene is TRBV7-9, the J gene TRBJ2-1, with TRBD1 as a possible D gene (6 bases). Trimming pared 3 bases from V and 12 bases from J, leaving 24 bases between. CDR3 size: 16 residues. Germline assignment: CDR1 SEHNR and CDR2 FQNEAQ (reference sequence). DNA for the CDR3: TGTGCCAGCAGCTTTAGACACAGGGATGGGGGAGTCGGGCAGTTCTTC. Encoded protein: CASSFRHRDGGVGQFF.

The sample holds many counts of this clonotype. The chain is built from TRBV7-8 and TRBJ1-5; TRBD1 aligns across 12 bases. Germline CDR1 and CDR2: SGHVS and FQNEAQ. The CDR3 spans 17 residues. V lost 5 bases and J lost 7; bases outside the gene matches: 12. DNA for the CDR3: TGTGCCAGCAGCCTAGAGCCGGGACAGGGGGCTCGGCAGCCCCAGCATTTT. Protein: CASSLEPGQGARQPQHF. Supplemented by reference TRBV7-8 and TRBJ1-5, the full variable domain reads GAGVSQSPRYKVAKRGQDVALRCDPISGHVSLFWYQQALGQGPEFLTYFQNEAQLDKSGLPSDRFFAERPEGSVSTLKIQRTQQEDSAVYLCASSLEPGQGARQPQHFGDGTRLSIL.

On this clonotype: The germline gene is not matched at one end of the junction; a read error may be the cause. The chain couples TRBV7-9 to TRBJ2-2; either TRBD1 or TRBD2 may supply D (5 bases each). The CDR3 is 17 amino acids. Per germline, CDR1 SEHNR and CDR2 FQNEAQ (reference sequence). Here the CDR3 DNA reads TGTGCCAGCAGCTTTTGGGAAACCGGGACCCAAACCGAGGAGCTGTTTTTT. Protein sequence: CASSFWETGTQTEELFF.

This clonotype has only a few counts. V usage is TRBV7-9 and J usage is TRBJ1-2; D ambiguous. V lost 3 bases and J lost 2, with 16 bases in between. CDR1 is SEHNR, CDR2 FQNEAQ, per germline (reference sequence). This CDR3 contains 16 residues. CDR3 sequence reads: CASSFLNSDNNYGYTF. CDR3 DNA: TGTGCCAGCAGCTTTTTAAATAGCGACAACAACTATGGCTACACCTTC.

The sample holds many counts of this clonotype. The chain carries TRBV7-2 and TRBJ1-1; the D is unclear. Trimming removed 2 bases at V and 0 bases at J, with 13 bases between. Germline CDR1 SGHTA, CDR2 FQGNSA. CDR3 length equals 16 residues. The DNA of the CDR3 is TGTGCCAGCAGCTTATCGTGGCAAACCATGAACACTGAAGCTTTCTTT. This translates into CASSLSWQTMNTEAFF.

The chain links TRBV6-2 or TRBV6-3 to TRBJ2-7, with D tentatively TRBD1 (6 bases). With 6 bases removed from V and 3 bases from J, the gap between germline ends came to 18 bases. Germline CDR1 MNHEY, CDR2 SVGEGT. CDR3 length equals 15 residues. The DNA of the CDR3 is TGTGCCAGCAGCTGGGGGCAGGACATAAACTACGAGCAGTACGTC. Translated: CASSWGQDINYEQYV.

This clonotype was picked up many times. The chain uses TRBV12-3 or TRBV12-4 and TRBJ2-3, with 11 bases aligning to TRBD2. Losses at the gene ends were 3 bases for V and 6 bases for J; bases not matched to a gene: 5. This CDR3 has 15 amino acids. The CDR3 loop is CASSFSGGASDTQYF. The CDR3 DNA follows: TGTGCCAGCAGTTTTAGCGGGGGGGCGTCGGATACGCAGTATTTT.

This clonotype was seen only a few times. This sequence joins TRBV19 and TRBJ2-1; 7 nucleotides line up with TRBD1. Losses at the gene ends were 2 bases for V and 2 bases for J; bases not matched to a gene: 3. The CDR3 spans 15 residues. Germline assignment: CDR1 LNHDA and CDR2 SQIVND (reference sequence). CDR3 sequence reads: CASSIRQGPYNEQFF. CDR3 nucleotide sequence: TGTGCCAGTAGTATACGACAGGGCCCCTACAATGAGCAGTTCTTC. Complete variable domain (other parts from reference TRBV19 and TRBJ2-1): DGGITQSPKYLFRKEGQNVTLSCEQNLNHDAMYWYRQDPGQGLRLIYYSQIVNDFQKGDIAEGYSVSREKKESFPLTVTSAQKNPTAFYLCASSIRQGPYNEQFFGPGTRLTVL.

The CDR3 here is CASSRALEGETQYF. The CDR3, as DNA: TGCGCCAGCAGTCGAGCACTGGAGGGGGAGACCCAGTACTTC. The chain combines TRBV23-1 with TRBJ2-5; perhaps TRBD2 as D (6 bases). TRBV23-1 is treated as an ORF (open reading frame) with a function not yet certain. This CDR3 has 14 amino acids. Trimming cost V 4 bases and J 5 bases, with 14 bases left between them.

The chain uses TRBV29-1 and TRBJ1-2, with D maybe TRBD1 (5 bases). The CDR3 covers 12 residues. Germline V gene data show CDR1 as SQVTM and CDR2 as ANQGSEA. V was cut by 7 bases and J by 4 bases, with 13 bases left in between. The CDR3 DNA is TGCAGCGCCAACGCAGGGCTCTATGGCTACACCTTC. Amino acids: CSANAGLYGYTF.

The chain couples TRBV5-6 to TRBJ1-2; D is perhaps TRBD1 (6 bases). Germline V lookup: CDR1 SGHDT, CDR2 YYEEEE. Trimming cost V 4 bases and J 1 base, with 11 bases left between them. The CDR3 has 14 residues. CDR3 protein: CASSPTGFNYGYTF. The CDR3 DNA sequence: TGTGCCAGCAGCCCGACAGGATTTAACTATGGCTACACCTTC. Full variable domain (rest looked up from reference TRBV5-6 and TRBJ1-2): DAGVTQSPTHLIKTRGQQVTLRCSPKSGHDTVSWYQQALGQGPQFIFQYYEEEERQRGNFPDRFSGHQFPNYSSELNVNALLLGDSALYLCASSPTGFNYGYTFGSGTRLTVV.